The entry that follows covers one T cell receptor (beta chain) sequence. Its antigen is not identified. This specimen belongs to a study of T cell responses to AZD1222 COVID-19 vaccine. Study outcomes and limitations: Dominant CD4 TCR responses targeted spike regions 160-218 and 743-854.

This CDR3 is 14 amino acids long. Germline CDR1 reads LNHDA; CDR2 reads SQIVND (reference sequence). Trimming pared 5 bases from V and 8 bases from J, leaving 16 bases between. The table came from immunoSEQ multiplex PCR; TCRdb's copy has only in-frame clones and leaves some out. In the table there are 70,000 to 95,000 clones, more than 80% of which are singletons. The chain is built from TRBV19 and TRBJ2-4; D may be TRBD1 (5 bases). The source was peripheral blood, collected 28 days after the second AZD1222 dose. This receptor was identified in an adult who received the AZD1222 COVID-19 vaccine. This chain's CDR3 is CASSYLMTEDIQYF. DNA of the CDR3: TGTGCCAGTAGTTACCTGATGACAGAAGACATTCAGTACTTC.